Following are 24 T cell receptor beta chains from one sample sequenced in a study of blood T cell repertoires in COVID-19. Method: immunoSEQ multiplex PCR; TCRdb's copy keeps in-frame clones and lacks some. The sample has 450,000 or so clones, around 89% seen once. Material for sequencing was peripheral blood. These receptors were taken from a woman in her thirties or forties with COVID-19, enrolled during active disease.

Points on this clone: Its ends do not fully match the called genes, so a read error is possible. In nucleotides, the CDR3 is TGTGCCAGCAGTGACTCGAGGTCGATGTTT. This encodes CASSDSRSMF. V and J are TRBV6-4 and TRBJ2-3; D is uncertain. The CDR3 extends over 10 amino acids. CDR1 is MRHNA, CDR2 SNTAGT, per germline.

The rearrangement links TRBV3-1 (or the pseudogene TRBV3-2) to TRBJ1-2, with D uncertain. Germline assignment: CDR1 LGHDT and CDR2 YNNKEL (reference sequence). The V end lost 0 bases, the J end lost 8 bases, and 10 bases lay between the germline ends. The CDR3 loop spans 13 amino acids. The CDR3 nucleotides are TGTGCCAGCAGCCAAGAAGAAGTCAGAGGCTACACCTTC. Protein sequence: CASSQEEVRGYTF.

The J gene is TRBJ1-5, the V gene TRBV27; D call uncertain. The V and J ends lost 0 bases and 9 bases respectively, with 9 bases between them. Germline V gene lookup returns CDR1 MNHEY and CDR2 SMNVEV (reference sequence). This CDR3 has 13 residues. Here the CDR3 DNA reads TGTGCCAGCAGTTTATCGAGGGATAGGCCCCAGCATTTT. Protein sequence: CASSLSRDRPQHF.

The chain uses TRBV5-1 and TRBJ2-1, with D possibly matching TRBD1 (6 bases). This CDR3 has 18 residues. V lost 3 bases, J lost 8 bases, and 27 bases lay in between. In germline, CDR1 is SGHRS, CDR2 YFSETQ. CDR3 DNA: TGCGCCAGCAGCTCCAACCTTGGACAGCGCGGTCTGGGGCATGAGCAGTTCTTC. It translates to CASSSNLGQRGLGHEQFF.

This clone has only one observation. J is TRBJ1-2 and V is TRBV7-8, with D hard to call. CDR1 is SGHVS, CDR2 FQNEAQ, per germline. Trimming left V 2 bases short and J 7 bases short, with 11 bases between. CDR3 length: 13 amino acids. CDR3 region: CASSLSPGFGYTF. DNA of the CDR3: TGTGCCAGCAGCTTATCCCCCGGGTTTGGCTACACCTTC.

This clone was picked up a small number of times. The V and J genes are TRBV7-2 and TRBJ1-1, with TRBD1 identical over 8 bases. The CDR3 spans 16 residues. The V and J ends lost 1 base and 1 base, in that order; junction bases with no gene match: 5. The germline CDR1 and CDR2 sequences are SGHTA and FQGNSA. The CDR3 DNA reads as TGTGCCAGCAGCTTAGTAAGCGGGACAGGGAACACTGAAGCTTTCTTT. Encoded protein: CASSLVSGTGNTEAFF.

The chain employs TRBV25-1 and TRBJ1-2, with D perhaps matching TRBD1 (5 bases). V was cut by 5 bases and J by 4 bases, with 14 bases left in between. Germline CDR1 is MGHDK and CDR2 is SYGVNS. CDR3 size: 14 residues. In DNA form, the CDR3 reads TGTGCCAGCAGTCAAGGTGGGGACTTCTATGGCTACACCTTC. This codes for CASSQGGDFYGYTF.

This chain uses TRBV4-1 with TRBJ1-5; weak D call: TRBD1 (5 bases). The CDR3 spans 16 residues. CDR1 and CDR2 from the germline V gene are MGHRA and YSYEKL. Trimming took 1 base from V and 0 from J, leaving 10 bases between them. The CDR3 nucleotides are TGCGCCAGCAGCCAAGTACAGGCTCTTAGCAATCAGCCCCAGCATTTT. Translating gives CASSQVQALSNQPQHF.

This clone was recorded a few times. The CDR3 loop is CASSLAGTDTQYF. CDR3 nucleotide sequence: TGTGCCAGCAGTTTGGCAGGGACAGATACGCAGTATTTT. The rearrangement links TRBV28 to TRBJ2-3; D is perhaps TRBD1 (5 bases). The V and J ends lost 3 bases and 3 bases respectively, with 7 bases between them. Per germline, CDR1 MDHEN and CDR2 SYDVKM. This CDR3 region has 13 residues.

The chain uses TRBV20-1 and TRBJ1-1; possible D gene TRBD1, 5 bases. The V end was cut by 3 bases, the J end by 7 bases, with 15 bases between. The CDR3 loop spans 13 amino acids. CDR1 and CDR2 (germline): DFQATT, SNEGSKA (reference sequence). The CDR3 DNA reads as TGCAGTGCTAGTAGACGGCCGGGGGTTGAAGCTTTCTTT. Translating gives CSASRRPGVEAFF.

This chain connects TRBV28 to TRBJ1-5; weak D call: TRBD1 (5 bases). The CDR3 spans 15 residues. V lost 2 bases to trimming and J lost 3 bases, with 11 bases between them. CDR1 and CDR2 (germline): MDHEN, SYDVKM. The chain's CDR3 is CASSLLQGANQPQHF. The CDR3 nucleotides read TGTGCCAGCAGTTTACTCCAGGGCGCCAATCAGCCCCAGCATTTT.

The chain couples TRBV28 to TRBJ2-1; 7 positions agree with TRBD1. The V gene end was trimmed by 6 bases and the J gene end by 1 base; junction bases not matched to a gene: 9. CDR3 size: 16 residues. The germline CDR1 and CDR2 sequences are MDHEN and SYDVKM. CDR3 in amino acids: CASSLVGTASYNEQFF. CDR3 coding DNA: TGTGCCAGCAGCCTAGTCGGGACAGCGTCCTACAATGAGCAGTTCTTC. The whole variable domain, remainder taken from reference TRBV28 and TRBJ2-1, is DVKVTQSSRYLVKRTGEKVFLECVQDMDHENMFWYRQDPGLGLRLIYFSYDVKMKEKGDIPEGYSVSREKKERFSLILESASTNQTSMYLCASSLVGTASYNEQFFGPGTRLTVL.

This clone was observed a few times. The V and J genes are TRBV30 and TRBJ1-5, with 8 nucleotides matching TRBD1. J was trimmed by 5 bases and V by 5 bases; bases with no gene match: 5. This CDR3 has 13 residues. Germline V gene sequence: CDR1 GTSNPN, CDR2 SVGIG (reference sequence). DNA for the CDR3: TGTGCCTGGGGACAGGGACCGCATCAGCCCCAGCATTTT. Translated: CAWGQGPHQPQHF.

The V gene is TRBV7-2, the J gene TRBJ1-1; D remains ambiguous. Germline V gene lookup returns CDR1 SGHTA and CDR2 FQGNSA. Deletions cut 5 bases from V and 4 bases from J, with 5 bases between. This CDR3 is 11 amino acids long. The CDR3 spells CASSMSTEAFF. Written as DNA, the CDR3 is TGTGCCAGCAGCATGAGCACTGAAGCTTTCTTT. The variable domain in full, completed from reference TRBV7-2 and TRBJ1-1, reads GAGVSQSPSNKVTEKGKDVELRCDPISGHTALYWYRQSLGQGLEFLIYFQGNSAPDKSGLPSDRFSAERTGGSVSTLTIQRTQQEDSAVYLCASSMSTEAFFGQGTRLTVV.

The chain recombines TRBV2 with TRBJ1-2; 10 nucleotides match TRBD1. The V and J ends lost 7 bases and 5 bases, in that order; junction bases with no gene match: 7. This CDR3 region has 14 residues. From germline, CDR1 is SNHLY and CDR2 FYNNEI. The CDR3 nucleotides are TGTGCCAGCAAGCTGGACAGGGGGACATATGGCTACACCTTC. Its protein is CASKLDRGTYGYTF.

The chain joins TRBV28 to TRBJ1-1, with a tentative D call TRBD1 (6 bases). This CDR3 has 14 amino acids. Per germline, CDR1 MDHEN and CDR2 SYDVKM. Trimming removed 1 base at V and 7 bases at J, with 13 bases between. The CDR3 protein is CASSLLERGSEAFF. The CDR3 DNA reads TGTGCCAGCAGTTTATTAGAGAGGGGGAGTGAAGCTTTCTTT.

This clone was counted only a few times. The chain combines TRBV6-2 or TRBV6-3 with TRBJ1-6; D gene uncertain. Per the germline V gene, CDR1 is MNHEY and CDR2 is SVGEGT. This CDR3 contains 13 residues. Trimming cost V 6 bases and J 7 bases, with 10 bases left between them. This CDR3 is CASSHSPNSPLHF. DNA for the CDR3: TGTGCCAGCAGCCACTCCCCGAATTCACCCCTCCACTTT.

The CDR3 region is CASSWIPGQEAFF. The CDR3 bases are TGTGCCAGCAGTTGGATTCCGGGACAAGAAGCTTTCTTT. The chain is built from TRBV6-6 and TRBJ1-1, with D tentatively TRBD1 (6 bases). CDR3 size: 13 residues. V lost 4 bases and J lost 8, with 14 bases in between. From germline, CDR1 is MNHNY and CDR2 SVGAGI (reference sequence).

The rearrangement links TRBV6-5 to TRBJ1-1; 11 nucleotides align to TRBD1. With V trimmed by 7 bases and J by 4 bases, 8 bases remained unmatched. The CDR3 extends over 15 amino acids. Germline assignment: CDR1 MNHEY and CDR2 SVGAGI. CDR3 in amino acids: CASTMLGTGGTEAFF. CDR3 coding DNA: TGTGCCAGCACGATGCTAGGGACAGGGGGCACTGAAGCTTTCTTT.

The chain joins TRBV7-2 to TRBJ2-3; 7 bases are a match to TRBD1. The CDR3 is 15 residues long. Trimming removed 5 bases from V and 0 bases from J; junction bases left unmatched: 5. CDR1 is SGHTA, CDR2 FQGNSA, per germline. CDR3 sequence: CASSQDRVSTDTQYF. CDR3 DNA sequence: TGTGCCAGCAGCCAAGACAGGGTCAGCACAGATACGCAGTATTTT.

The gene calls are TRBV10-2 and TRBJ1-2; D perhaps matches TRBD1 (6 bases). V lost 2 bases, J lost 4 bases, and 14 bases lay in between. The germline V gene has CDR1 WSHSY and CDR2 SAAADI. CDR3 length: 15 amino acids. CDR3 coding DNA: TGCGCCAGCAGTGAGCAGGCAGGGGTGGCCTATGGCTACACCTTC. It is translated as CASSEQAGVAYGYTF.

The rearrangement links TRBV18 to TRBJ2-1, with 9 positions matching TRBD1. The CDR3 contains 16 residues. V lost 6 bases and J lost 2; bases outside the gene matches: 8. Germline CDR1 is KGHSH and CDR2 is LQKENI. The CDR3, as DNA: TGTGCCAGCTCCCAGGGGAGACAGGGGGCCTACAATGAGCAGTTCTTC. It specifies CASSQGRQGAYNEQFF.

J is TRBJ2-1 and V is TRBV7-9; the match to TRBD2 covers 7 bases. With V trimmed by 5 bases and J by 8 bases, 6 bases remained unmatched. CDR1 and CDR2 (germline): SEHNR, FQNEAQ (reference sequence). CDR3 length: 13 amino acids. DNA for the CDR3: TGTGCCAGCAGCACGGGGGGACGGGATGAGCAGTTCTTC. This sequence encodes CASSTGGRDEQFF. Looking up the rest from reference TRBV7-9 and TRBJ2-1 gives the full variable domain: DTGVSQNPRHKITKRGQNVTFRCDPISEHNRLYWYRQTLGQGPEFLTYFQNEAQLEKSRLLSDRFSAERPKGSFSTLEIQRTEQGDSAMYLCASSTGGRDEQFFGPGTRLTVL.

The chain employs TRBV6-2 or TRBV6-3 and TRBJ1-5, with 11 bases fitting TRBD1. The CDR3 covers 17 residues. Unmatched junction bases numbered 5, after V lost 4 bases and J lost 0 bases. Germline CDR1 and CDR2: MNHEY and SVGEGT. The CDR3 loop reads CASSSRTGGYSNQPQHF. Written as DNA, the CDR3 is TGTGCCAGCAGTTCGAGGACAGGGGGCTATAGCAATCAGCCCCAGCATTTT.